The T cell receptor beta chain described here comes from a study of T cells after yellow fever vaccination. Findings and limits, study-wide: Shared CD4/CD8 clonotypes were a small share, likely from convergent recombination.

TCRdb analysed the 5' RACE reads with MiXCR anew, one entry per CDR3 protein. The data contain approximately 140,000 distinct CDR3 sequences, over 7% of them seen just once; the ten biggest clones take up roughly 0.76%. At least ten counts were recorded for this clonotype. Its cognate antigen is unknown. The sample in question was CD4+ T cells sorted from PBMCs, obtained 5 days after the yellow fever booster vaccination. The sequence was collected from a man aged 25-45 years who received the YFV17D yellow fever vaccine.

The CDR3: CASSLPRSEQYF. The CDR3 DNA sequence: TGTGCCAGCAGTCTCCCCCGCAGCGAGCAGTACTTC. The V call is TRBV28, the J call TRBJ2-7; D is ambiguous. In germline, CDR1 is MDHEN, CDR2 SYDVKM. Trimming removed 5 bases from V and 6 bases from J, with 11 bases in between. The CDR3 has 12 amino acids.